The clone carrying this T cell receptor (beta chain) came up a few times. Its antigen is unidentified. This record belongs to a study of radiotherapy plus CTLA-4 blockade in lung cancer. The CDR3 loop spans 16 amino acids. V gave up 6 bases and J gave up 2 bases, with 20 bases separating them. Germline values: CDR1 KGHSH, CDR2 LQKENI. Some clones are missing from TCRdb's copy, which holds only in-frame ones; the method was immunoSEQ multiplex PCR. The table lists around 90,000 clones, under 85% of them singletons. Points from the study as a whole: Following radiotherapy plus ipilimumab, tumor-derived TCR clones expanded in the blood.

This rearrangement joins TRBV18 to TRBJ2-7; D remains unclear. Sample: peripheral blood, taken from a patient treated with radiotherapy plus ipilimumab. The sequence came from a human donor with non-small cell lung cancer that progressed on radiotherapy plus ipilimumab. In DNA form, the CDR3 reads TGTGCCAGCTCCCCTAAAATCGGATACAAGACCTACGAGCAGTACTTC. It codes for CASSPKIGYKTYEQYF.